A single sample is the source of the 26 T cell receptor beta chains below, sequenced in a study of cytomegalovirus exposure and HLA in healthy donors. The primer mix had 60 Vbeta and 13 Jbeta primers. Assay: immunoSEQ multiplex PCR; the TCRdb copy retains only in-frame clones and omits some. The table for this sample gives 150,000 to 250,000 clones. The material sequenced was PBMCs. The receptors stem from a boy between 5 and 17 years old in good health and CMV-seronegative.

V gene TRBV19 combines with J gene TRBJ1-2; 9 nucleotides line up with TRBD1. J gave up 4 bases and V 5 bases, and 8 bases lay outside the gene matches. The germline V gene encodes CDR1 LNHDA and CDR2 SQIVND (reference sequence). This CDR3 spans 15 amino acids. The CDR3 DNA follows: TGTGCCAGTAGTCCGCGACAGGGGGAGATCTATGGCTACACCTTC. Encoded protein: CASSPRQGEIYGYTF.

The gene calls are TRBV2 and TRBJ2-3; TRBD2 aligns across 9 bases. CDR1 and CDR2 from the germline V gene are SNHLY and FYNNEI. The CDR3 loop spans 16 amino acids. V lost 6 bases, J lost 2 bases, and 9 bases stayed unmatched. CDR3 bases: TGTGCCAGCAGAGACATAGCGGGGGCTCACACAGATACGCAGTATTTT. It encodes CASRDIAGAHTDTQYF.

This rearrangement joins TRBV5-4 to TRBJ2-2; TRBD1 matches 12 bases. The CDR3 is 16 amino acids. V shed 9 bases, J shed 1 base, and the junction held 7 bases outside the gene matches. CDR1 SGHNT and CDR2 YYREEE come from the germline V gene (reference sequence). This chain's CDR3 is CATQGQGAQNTGELFF. CDR3 sequence (DNA): TGTGCCACCCAGGGACAGGGGGCTCAGAACACCGGGGAGCTGTTTTTT.

V is TRBV11-2 and J is TRBJ1-2; D possibly corresponds to TRBD1 (5 bases). Germline CDR1 is SGHAT and CDR2 is FQNNGV. The V and J ends lost 1 base and 8 bases respectively, with 17 bases between them. This CDR3 is built from 15 residues. In DNA form, the CDR3 reads TGTGCCAGCAGCTTAGGGACGTGGGGGGATCCAGGCTACACCTTC. Its translation: CASSLGTWGDPGYTF.

The chain employs TRBV30 and TRBJ2-7; D possibly corresponds to TRBD2 (5 bases). V was shortened by 5 bases and J by 3 bases, with 14 bases between the two germline ends. The germline gives CDR1 GTSNPN, CDR2 SVGIG (reference sequence). The CDR3 consists of 13 residues. The CDR3, as DNA: TGTGCCTGGGATGAGACTGGGAGCTACGAGCAGTACTTC. Translated, it gives CAWDETGSYEQYF.

The J gene is TRBJ1-2, the V gene TRBV28; tentatively, D is TRBD1 (6 bases). Per germline, CDR1 MDHEN and CDR2 SYDVKM. CDR3 length: 12 amino acids. The V and J ends lost 8 bases and 7 bases respectively, with 14 bases between them. Here the CDR3 DNA reads TGTGCCAGCTACGAAGGGGGGGGTGGCTACACCTTC. This translates into CASYEGGGGYTF.

The chain combines TRBV29-1 with TRBJ1-2; tentatively, D is TRBD1 (6 bases). V was clipped by 1 base and J by 6 bases, with 12 bases between them. The CDR3 runs to 13 residues. Germline values: CDR1 SQVTM, CDR2 ANQGSEA. DNA for the CDR3: TGCAGCGTTGAAGTTCAGGGGCTGGATGGCTACACCTTC. Protein sequence: CSVEVQGLDGYTF.

The chain combines TRBV30 with TRBJ1-2, with 9 bases identical to TRBD1. Losses at the gene ends were 5 bases for V and 2 bases for J; bases not matched to a gene: 3. Germline loops: CDR1 GTSNPN, CDR2 SVGIG (reference sequence). The length of the CDR3 is 13 residues. For the CDR3, the DNA is TGTGCCTGGCGGACAGGGGAGAACTATGGCTACACCTTC. Protein: CAWRTGENYGYTF.

The chain joins TRBV9 to TRBJ1-1, with D possibly TRBD1 on 6 matching bases. Trimming removed 3 bases from V and 8 bases from J, with 11 bases in between. From germline, CDR1 is SGDLS and CDR2 YYNGEE. CDR3 length: 12 amino acids. DNA for the CDR3: TGTGCCAGCAGCGCCGCCGGGACAGAAGCTTTCTTT. Protein product: CASSAAGTEAFF. Full variable domain (missing parts from reference TRBV9 and TRBJ1-1): DSGVTQTPKHLITATGQRVTLRCSPRSGDLSVYWYQQSLDQGLQFLIQYYNGEERAKGNILERFSAQQFPDLHSELNLSSLELGDSALYFCASSAAGTEAFFGQGTRLTVV.

The rearrangement links TRBV30 to TRBJ1-5, with D perhaps TRBD1 (5 bases). The CDR3 sequence is 19 residues long. In germline, CDR1 is GTSNPN, CDR2 SVGIG (reference sequence). V was cut by 3 bases and J by 5 bases, with 29 bases left in between. Written as DNA, the CDR3 is TGTGCCTGGAGCCCTAGGAGGGAGGGAGGGGTCCGTATCCATCAGCCCCAGCATTTT. The encoded protein is CAWSPRREGGVRIHQPQHF.

The chain joins TRBV10-3 to TRBJ2-1; TRBD2 matches at 9 bases. The CDR3 is 15 residues long. CDR1 is ENHRY, CDR2 SYGVKD, per germline. V dropped 6 bases and J dropped 7; count of bases not matched to a gene: 10. CDR3 residues: CAIRGEAGGMNEQFF. The CDR3 DNA sequence: TGTGCCATCAGAGGAGAAGCGGGGGGTATGAATGAGCAGTTCTTC.

This chain joins TRBV19 and TRBJ1-4; D ambiguous. The V end was cut by 3 bases, the J end by 4 bases, with 3 bases between. The CDR3 extends over 12 amino acids. The germline V gene has CDR1 LNHDA and CDR2 SQIVND (reference sequence). Here the CDR3 reads CASSILNEKLFF. For the CDR3, the DNA is TGTGCCAGTAGTATTCTTAATGAAAAACTGTTTTTT.

V and J are TRBV27 and TRBJ1-4; D is undetermined. The germline CDR1 and CDR2 sequences are MNHEY and SMNVEV (reference sequence). Trimming removed 3 bases from V and 4 bases from J, with 9 bases in between. This CDR3 comprises 14 residues. The CDR3 loop is CASSLTTFNEKLFF. As DNA, the CDR3 is TGTGCCAGCAGTTTGACGACTTTTAATGAAAAACTGTTTTTT.

V and J are TRBV11-2 and TRBJ2-5; the match to TRBD1 covers 8 bases. J lost 8 bases, V lost 5 bases, and 16 bases had no gene match. This CDR3 has 16 residues. Looked up from germline, CDR1 is SGHAT and CDR2 is FQNNGV. The CDR3 spells CASSTGLQGELKTQYF. In nucleotides, the CDR3 is TGTGCCAGCAGCACCGGACTACAGGGGGAATTGAAAACCCAGTACTTC.

The CDR3 here is CASSLRGRTSGVVSYNEQFF. CDR3 coding DNA: TGTGCCAGCAGCCTCAGAGGGAGGACTAGCGGGGTCGTCTCCTACAATGAGCAGTTCTTC. This chain links TRBV9 with TRBJ2-1; 12 positions match TRBD2. The CDR3 covers 20 residues. Germline-derived CDR1 and CDR2 are SGDLS and YYNGEE. V gave up 4 bases and J gave up 0 bases; unmatched junction bases: 14.

The chain employs TRBV7-9 and TRBJ2-1, with D uncertain. V gave up 5 bases and J gave up 6 bases, with 8 bases separating them. The V gene's germline CDR1 is SEHNR and CDR2 FQNEAQ (reference sequence). The CDR3 totals 12 residues. The CDR3 region is CASSAMVNEQFF. CDR3 DNA: TGTGCCAGCAGCGCGATGGTCAATGAGCAGTTCTTC.

The chain links TRBV5-6 to TRBJ2-1, with D unresolved. Germline V gene sequence: CDR1 SGHDT, CDR2 YYEEEE. The CDR3 runs 13 residues. V lost 1 base and J 8 bases, leaving 10 bases between the germline ends. The CDR3: CASSLRSPHEQFF. As DNA, the CDR3 is TGTGCCAGCAGCTTGAGGAGCCCCCATGAGCAGTTCTTC.

The chain couples TRBV5-8 to TRBJ1-4; perhaps TRBD1 as D (5 bases). Trimming shortened V by 3 bases and J by 4 bases, and 16 bases separated the two germline ends. Germline V lookup: CDR1 SGHTS, CDR2 YDEGEE. This CDR3 region has 16 residues. Here the CDR3 DNA reads TGTGCCAGCAGCTCGCCTTTCGGGACTGTTAATGAAAAACTGTTTTTT. Its translation: CASSSPFGTVNEKLFF.

The chain carries TRBV10-2 and TRBJ1-2; no clear D gene. V shed 7 bases and J shed 8 bases, with 17 bases lying between them. This CDR3 region has 13 residues. Germline V gene data show CDR1 as WSHSY and CDR2 as SAAADI. The CDR3 here is CASTDSERMGYTF. The CDR3 bases are TGCGCCAGCACCGACTCGGAGCGCATGGGCTACACCTTC.

The rearrangement links TRBV19 to TRBJ1-5, with a possible D match to TRBD1 (5 bases). V was trimmed by 9 bases and J by 6 bases, leaving 21 bases between them. The germline gives CDR1 LNHDA, CDR2 SQIVND (reference sequence). CDR3 length: 15 amino acids. The CDR3 loop is CASAWQGDKGQPQHF. For the CDR3, the DNA is TGTGCCAGCGCCTGGCAGGGTGATAAGGGTCAGCCCCAGCATTTT.

This chain joins TRBV5-1 and TRBJ1-1, with 7 nucleotides matching TRBD1. Germline assignment: CDR1 SGHRS and CDR2 YFSETQ. Germline trimming cut 0 bases from V and 4 bases from J; bases unmatched to any gene: 9. CDR3 length: 16 residues. This chain's CDR3 is CASSLEGAIGITEAFF. DNA of the CDR3: TGCGCCAGCAGCTTGGAGGGGGCAATTGGGATCACTGAAGCTTTCTTT.

The chain couples TRBV30 to TRBJ2-3; D possibly corresponds to TRBD2 (7 bases). V gave up 1 base and J gave up 4 bases, with 15 bases separating them. CDR1 is GTSNPN, CDR2 SVGIG, per germline (reference sequence). The CDR3 is made up of 15 amino acids. This CDR3 reads CAWSGGGLRADTQYF. CDR3 nucleotides: TGTGCCTGGAGTGGCGGGGGCCTACGGGCAGATACGCAGTATTTT.

The chain combines TRBV7-8 with TRBJ2-7, with D tentatively TRBD2 (7 bases). The CDR3 runs 14 residues. The V gene lost 8 bases and the J gene lost 1 base, with 15 bases spanning the gap. The germline V gene has CDR1 SGHVS and CDR2 FQNEAQ. The CDR3 is CASLPGGRSYEQYF. The CDR3 DNA reads TGTGCCAGCCTCCCCGGGGGGCGATCCTACGAGCAGTACTTC. Combining the CDR3 with reference TRBV7-8 and TRBJ2-7 gives the whole variable domain GAGVSQSPRYKVAKRGQDVALRCDPISGHVSLFWYQQALGQGPEFLTYFQNEAQLDKSGLPSDRFFAERPEGSVSTLKIQRTQQEDSAVYLCASLPGGRSYEQYFGPGTRLTVT.

The chain joins TRBV27 to TRBJ2-2; D perhaps matches TRBD1 (6 bases). The germline gives CDR1 MNHEY, CDR2 SMNVEV (reference sequence). The CDR3 loop spans 17 amino acids. The V end was cut by 1 base, the J end by 2 bases, with 14 bases between. CDR3: CASSLWAYRANTGELFF. The CDR3 region has the DNA TGTGCCAGCAGTTTATGGGCGTACAGGGCTAACACCGGGGAGCTGTTTTTT.

The CDR3 is CASSATGTGGNTIYF. Here the CDR3 DNA reads TGCGCCAGCAGCGCGACCGGGACAGGCGGAAACACCATATATTTT. The V and J genes are TRBV5-1 and TRBJ1-3; 8 nucleotides match TRBD1. Germline V gene data show CDR1 as SGHRS and CDR2 as YFSETQ. The CDR3 runs to 15 residues. The junction had 7 bases not matched to a gene; V was cut back by 4 bases and J by 4 bases.

The chain carries TRBV6-5 and TRBJ2-1; 8 bases are a match to TRBD2. The V gene's germline CDR1 is MNHEY and CDR2 SVGAGI. The CDR3 consists of 15 residues. The V segment lost 2 bases and the J segment 6 bases; nucleotides outside the gene matches: 6. CDR3 in amino acids: CASSYARGAANEQFF. The DNA of the CDR3 is TGTGCCAGCAGTTACGCGCGGGGGGCCGCCAATGAGCAGTTCTTC.